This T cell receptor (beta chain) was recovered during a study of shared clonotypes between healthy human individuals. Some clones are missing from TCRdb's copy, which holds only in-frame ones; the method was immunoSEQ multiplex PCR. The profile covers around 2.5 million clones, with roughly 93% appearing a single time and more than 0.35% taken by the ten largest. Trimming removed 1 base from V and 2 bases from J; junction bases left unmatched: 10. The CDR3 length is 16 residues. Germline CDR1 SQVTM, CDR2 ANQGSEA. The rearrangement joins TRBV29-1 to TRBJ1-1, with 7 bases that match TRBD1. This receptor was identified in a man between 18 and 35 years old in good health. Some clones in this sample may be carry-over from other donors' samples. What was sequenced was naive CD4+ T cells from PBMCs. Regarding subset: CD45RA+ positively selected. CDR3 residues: CSVEGKFGQANTEAFF. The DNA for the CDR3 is TGCAGCGTTGAAGGTAAATTTGGACAGGCCAACACTGAAGCTTTCTTT.